One sample yielded the 22 T cell receptor beta chains listed below, sequenced in a study of CD8+ T cells in alopecia areata. TCR sequencing used cDNA made by reverse transcription of extracted RNA. Clones were read by immunoSEQ multiplex PCR, and TCRdb kept only the in-frame ones, dropping some. This table holds about 120,000 clones, around 64% found once. Sequenced sample: CD4+ T cells sorted from blood. The receptors shown here come from a human donor in good health.

The chain is built from TRBV13 and TRBJ1-6; D uncertain. Germline-derived CDR1 and CDR2 are PRHDT and FYEKMQ (reference sequence). V was trimmed by 0 bases and J by 1 base, leaving 4 bases between them. CDR3 size: 15 residues. Here the CDR3 DNA reads TGTGCCAGCAGCTTAGGGAGGTCCTATAATTCACCCCTCCACTTT. Its protein is CASSLGRSYNSPLHF. Supplemented by reference TRBV13 and TRBJ1-6, the full variable domain reads AAGVIQSPRHLIKEKRETATLKCYPIPRHDTVYWYQQGPGQDPQFLISFYEKMQSDKGSIPDRFSAQQFSDYHSELNMSSLELGDSALYFCASSLGRSYNSPLHFGNGTRLTVT.

This clone was detected once. This sequence joins TRBV15 and TRBJ1-5; D uncertain. Germline V gene sequence: CDR1 LNHNV, CDR2 YYDKDF (reference sequence). This CDR3 has 14 amino acids. The ends were cut back, 1 base at V and 4 bases at J, with 8 bases in the middle. The CDR3 spells CATSRAGNNQPQHF. The CDR3 nucleotides read TGTGCCACCAGCAGAGCCGGAAATAATCAGCCCCAGCATTTT.

The chain recombines TRBV5-4 with TRBJ1-6; no clear D gene. Germline lookup yields CDR1 SGHNT and CDR2 YYREEE (reference sequence). V was clipped by 6 bases and J by 0 bases, with 10 bases between them. The CDR3 extends over 15 amino acids. The CDR3 reads CASTVWSSYNSPLHF. CDR3 DNA sequence: TGTGCCAGCACAGTTTGGAGCTCCTATAATTCACCCCTCCACTTT.

This rearrangement joins TRBV6-5 to TRBJ1-5; weak D call: TRBD1 (5 bases). The CDR3 is 14 residues long. The germline V and J ends were trimmed by 5 bases and 7 bases, with 15 bases remaining between them. Germline V CDR1 and CDR2: MNHEY, SVGAGI. DNA of the CDR3: TGTGCCAGCAGTCCCTTGGGCAGGGACCAGCCCCAGCATTTT. Its translation: CASSPLGRDQPQHF.

This clone has only one observation. The chain is built from TRBV4-1 and TRBJ1-5; a weak D match, TRBD1 (6 bases). V was trimmed by 4 bases and J by 4 bases, leaving 17 bases between them. CDR3 length equals 16 residues. Germline V gene data show CDR1 as MGHRA and CDR2 as YSYEKL. The CDR3 here is CASSPRGGFGNQPQHF. As DNA, the CDR3 is TGCGCCAGCAGCCCTAGGGGGGGGTTTGGTAATCAGCCCCAGCATTTT.

The chain has TRBV7-9 and TRBJ2-5, with TRBD2 matching over 10 bases. Losses at the gene ends were 5 bases for V and 4 bases for J; bases not matched to a gene: 10. Per germline, CDR1 SEHNR and CDR2 FQNEAQ (reference sequence). The CDR3 has 16 amino acids. The chain's CDR3 is CASSETSGGVGETQYF. Written as DNA, the CDR3 is TGTGCCAGCAGCGAGACGAGCGGGGGGGTCGGAGAGACCCAGTACTTC.

V and J are TRBV5-1 and TRBJ2-7; weak D call: TRBD1 (6 bases). CDR1 and CDR2 from the germline V gene are SGHRS and YFSETQ. The CDR3 consists of 15 residues. V lost 0 bases to trimming and J lost 4 bases, with 14 bases between them. DNA of the CDR3: TGCGCCAGCAGCTTGGAGTCAGGGGCACGTTACGAGCAGTACTTC. Encoded protein: CASSLESGARYEQYF.

This rearrangement joins TRBV5-5 to TRBJ2-5; the D gene is possibly TRBD1 (6 bases). Per germline, CDR1 SGHKS and CDR2 YYEKEE (reference sequence). The V end lost 4 bases, the J end lost 2 bases, and 15 bases lay between the germline ends. CDR3 length equals 15 residues. For the CDR3, the DNA is TGTGCCAGCAGCCTGCGGTCAGGGGAACAAGAGACCCAGTACTTC. This codes for CASSLRSGEQETQYF.

This clone was seen only a few times. The rearrangement joins TRBV30 to TRBJ1-1, with D possibly TRBD1 on 5 matching bases. Germline V gene sequence: CDR1 GTSNPN, CDR2 SVGIG (reference sequence). The CDR3 consists of 14 residues. Trimming cost V 7 bases and J 0 bases, with 15 bases left between them. CDR3 residues: CASQGGTMNTEAFF. Here the CDR3 DNA reads TGTGCCTCCCAAGGTGGGACCATGAACACTGAAGCTTTCTTT.

The chain links TRBV2 to TRBJ1-6; the D is unclear. V dropped 6 bases and J dropped 4 bases, with 4 bases sitting between them. Germline lookup yields CDR1 SNHLY and CDR2 FYNNEI. The CDR3 is made up of 12 amino acids. The CDR3 loop reads CASRGYNSPLHF. CDR3 sequence (DNA): TGTGCCAGCAGAGGGTATAATTCACCCCTCCACTTT. Full variable domain (rest looked up from reference TRBV2 and TRBJ1-6): EPEVTQTPSHQVTQMGQEVILRCVPISNHLYFYWYRQILGQKVEFLVSFYNNEISEKSEIFDDQFSVERPDGSNFTLKIRSTKLEDSAMYFCASRGYNSPLHFGNGTRLTVT.

The chain carries TRBV6-5 and TRBJ2-3, with TRBD2 matching 11 bases. This CDR3 region has 16 residues. Germline assignment: CDR1 MNHEY and CDR2 SVGAGI. The V gene end was trimmed by 0 bases and the J gene end by 7 bases; junction bases not matched to a gene: 6. This CDR3 is CASSYSASGGRNTQYF. DNA of the CDR3: TGTGCCAGCAGTTACTCAGCTAGCGGGGGGCGAAATACGCAGTATTTT.

This clone was observed a single time. V usage is TRBV27 and J usage is TRBJ2-1; D is undetermined. The CDR3 is 11 amino acids. V lost 6 bases, J lost 8 bases, and 8 bases lay in between. Looked up from germline, CDR1 is MNHEY and CDR2 is SMNVEV (reference sequence). CDR3 sequence (DNA): TGTGCCAGCAGCCAGTACGATGAGCAGTTCTTC. Translated: CASSQYDEQFF.

This chain joins TRBV30 and TRBJ2-4, with 8 bases lining up with TRBD2. Per the germline V gene, CDR1 is GTSNPN and CDR2 is SVGIG (reference sequence). J was trimmed by 0 bases and V by 3 bases; bases with no gene match: 4. The CDR3 covers 15 residues. CDR3 DNA: TGTGCCTGGAGGATAGCGGGACTAGCCAAAAACATTCAGTACTTC. Translated, it gives CAWRIAGLAKNIQYF. Combining the CDR3 with reference TRBV30 and TRBJ2-4 gives the whole variable domain SQTIHQWPATLVQPVGSPLSLECTVEGTSNPNLYWYRQAAGRGLQLLFYSVGIGQISSEVPQNLSASRPQDRQFILSSKKLLLSDSGFYLCAWRIAGLAKNIQYFGAGTRLSVL.

The chain uses TRBV14 and TRBJ1-2; D is perhaps TRBD1 (6 bases). Trimming took off 0 bases at V and 6 bases at J, with 8 bases between the two ends. Germline V gene lookup returns CDR1 SGHDN and CDR2 FVKESK. The CDR3 spans 13 residues. The CDR3 spells CASSQDYRDGYTF. The CDR3 coding sequence is TGTGCCAGCAGCCAAGATTACAGGGATGGCTACACCTTC.

This chain uses TRBV15 with TRBJ2-5; D is unresolved. Trimming removed 0 bases at V and 5 bases at J, with 10 bases between. Germline-derived CDR1 and CDR2 are LNHNV and YYDKDF (reference sequence). The CDR3 has 14 amino acids. The CDR3 loop reads CATSRDSAAETQYF. The CDR3 DNA reads as TGTGCCACCAGCAGAGATTCGGCAGCGGAGACCCAGTACTTC.

This clone was seen only a few times. This rearrangement joins TRBV4-1 to TRBJ2-3; TRBD2 is a possible D gene (6 bases). The CDR3 totals 15 residues. V lost 5 bases and J 2 bases, leaving 14 bases between the germline ends. Germline CDR1 is MGHRA and CDR2 is YSYEKL. The CDR3 spells CASSRGLTDTDTQYF. The CDR3 nucleotides read TGCGCCAGCAGCAGAGGACTAACAGACACAGATACGCAGTATTTT.

V usage is TRBV5-6 and J usage is TRBJ2-7; either TRBD1 or TRBD2 may supply D (5 bases each). This CDR3 comprises 12 residues. Trimming took 0 bases from V and 12 from J, leaving 13 bases between them. Germline values: CDR1 SGHDT, CDR2 YYEEEE. Here the CDR3 reads CASSLEGTVPYF. CDR3 bases: TGTGCCAGCAGCTTGGAAGGGACGGTTCCGTACTTC.

This clone has just one count. This chain connects TRBV29-1 to TRBJ2-3, with D unclear. CDR1 and CDR2 (germline): SQVTM, ANQGSEA. There are 15 residues in the CDR3. The germline V and J ends were trimmed by 7 bases and 3 bases, with 20 bases remaining between them. The CDR3 coding sequence is TGCAGCGGCCGGCGAGTAGGCGGACGGACAGATACGCAGTATTTT. Translation: CSGRRVGGRTDTQYF.

V is TRBV11-2 and J is TRBJ2-3; 7 bases are shared with TRBD2. CDR3 size: 15 residues. V was pared by 3 bases and J by 3 bases, with 6 bases of the junction left unmatched. Germline CDR1 SGHAT, CDR2 FQNNGV. CDR3 DNA sequence: TGTGCCAGCAGCTTCCCTAGCGGTTGGACAGATACGCAGTATTTT. This gives the protein CASSFPSGWTDTQYF.

About this clone: Other DNA sequences within the sample encode an identical CDR3. The rearrangement joins TRBV29-1 to TRBJ1-5, with D perhaps matching TRBD1 (5 bases). The germline V gene encodes CDR1 SQVTM and CDR2 ANQGSEA. The CDR3 consists of 13 residues. Trimming took off 1 base at V and 6 bases at J, with 10 bases between the two ends. The CDR3 DNA sequence: TGCAGCGTTGAAGGTCAGGGTGGTCAGCCCCAGCATTTT. This gives the protein CSVEGQGGQPQHF.

This clone was seen more than once but under ten times. This sample also contains other DNA sequences that code for the same CDR3. The chain employs TRBV7-9 and TRBJ2-6; D not certain. The V gene's germline CDR1 is SEHNR and CDR2 FQNEAQ (reference sequence). The CDR3 consists of 13 residues. Trimming took 2 bases from V and 4 from J, leaving 3 bases between them. CDR3 protein: CASSLTGANVLTF. The CDR3 DNA is TGTGCCAGCAGCTTAACCGGGGCCAACGTCCTGACTTTC.

The chain uses TRBV30 and TRBJ2-6, with D unresolved. CDR1 is GTSNPN, CDR2 SVGIG, per germline (reference sequence). Trimming removed 5 bases from V and 0 bases from J, with 5 bases in between. This CDR3 is built from 13 residues. The CDR3: CAWSSSGANVLTF. The CDR3 nucleotides read TGTGCCTGGTCTTCCTCTGGGGCCAACGTCCTGACTTTC.